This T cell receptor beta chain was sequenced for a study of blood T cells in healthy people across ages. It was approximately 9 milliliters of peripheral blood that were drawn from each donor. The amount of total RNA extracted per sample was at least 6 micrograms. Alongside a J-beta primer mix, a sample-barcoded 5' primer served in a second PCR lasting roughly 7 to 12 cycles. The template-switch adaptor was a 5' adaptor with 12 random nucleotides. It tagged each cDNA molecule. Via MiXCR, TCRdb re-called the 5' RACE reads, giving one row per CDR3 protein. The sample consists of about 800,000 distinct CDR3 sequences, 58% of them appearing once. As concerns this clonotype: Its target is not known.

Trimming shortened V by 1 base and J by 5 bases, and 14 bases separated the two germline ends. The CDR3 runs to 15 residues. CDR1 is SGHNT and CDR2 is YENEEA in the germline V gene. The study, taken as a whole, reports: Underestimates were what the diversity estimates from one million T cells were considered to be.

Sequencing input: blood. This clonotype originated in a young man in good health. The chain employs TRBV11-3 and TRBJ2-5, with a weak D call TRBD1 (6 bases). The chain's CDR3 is CASSLAHRAEETQYF. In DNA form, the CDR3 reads TGTGCCAGCAGCTTAGCCCACAGGGCAGAGGAGACCCAGTACTTC. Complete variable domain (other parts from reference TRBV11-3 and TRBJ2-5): EAGVVQSPRYKIIEKKQPVAFWCNPISGHNTLYWYLQNLGQGPELLIRYENEEAVDDSQLPKDRFSAERLKGVDSTLKIQPAELGDSAVYLCASSLAHRAEETQYFGPGTRLLVL.